This is a list of T cell receptor beta chains from one sample in a study of CD8+ T cells in alopecia areata. Repertoires were generated with immunoSEQ multiplex PCR, while TCRdb's copy carries only in-frame clones and drops some. The table shows around 120,000 clones, with 50% to 55% occurring only once. The sample was CD4+ T cells sorted from blood, taken at week 4, from a patient treated with tofacitinib. These receptor sequences come from a human donor with alopecia areata. Each CDR3 is given with its conserved first and last residue. The D gene is left open where the match is weak. Clone size is not always given. Where it is, it says once, few, many or a class for expanded clones.

d_call	v_call	clone_size	j_call	cdr3_aa	cdr3_nt
NA	TRBV30	NA	TRBJ2-2	CAWTRGGILTGELFF	TGTGCCTGGACCAGAGGGGGGATCTTAACCGGGGAGCTGTTTTTT
TRBD2	TRBV19	few	TRBJ2-2	CASSIETSGSWTGELFF	TGTGCCAGTAGTATAGAAACTAGCGGGAGTTGGACCGGGGAGCTGTTTTTT
NA	TRBV18	NA	TRBJ2-5	CASSPSGGRGETQYF	TGTGCCAGCTCACCATCTGGGGGCAGGGGAGAGACCCAGTACTTC
NA	TRBV2	NA	TRBJ1-3	CASRVSGNTIYF	TGTGCCAGCAGGGTCTCTGGAAACACCATATATTTT
NA	TRBV30	NA	TRBJ1-1	CAWSLQAGQRTEAFF	TGTGCCTGGAGTCTTCAGGCAGGGCAGCGCACTGAAGCTTTCTTT
TRBD2	TRBV30	NA	TRBJ2-7	CAWRGAGGSYEQYF	TGTGCCTGGAGGGGCGCGGGGGGCTCCTACGAGCAGTACTTC
NA	TRBV29-1	NA	TRBJ2-7	CSVDSQGTYEQYF	TGCAGCGTTGATAGTCAGGGAACCTACGAGCAGTACTTC
NA	TRBV10-2	few	TRBJ1-1	CASSESSYFDTEAFF	TGCGCCAGCAGTGAGTCGTCCTATTTCGACACTGAAGCTTTCTTT
NA	TRBV30	NA	TRBJ2-4	CAWSGSRSKNIQYF	TGTGCCTGGAGTGGGTCGAGATCCAAAAACATTCAGTACTTC
NA	TRBV7-9	few	TRBJ2-7	CASSLVPYEQYF	TGTGCCAGCAGCCTGGTTCCCTACGAGCAGTACTTC
TRBD1	TRBV5-1	NA	TRBJ2-5	CASSLGQTQETQYF	TGCGCCAGCAGCCTGGGACAGACCCAAGAGACCCAGTACTTC
NA	TRBV29-1	NA	TRBJ2-7	CSVVLRAYAEQYF	TGCAGCGTGGTTCTACGGGCCTACGCCGAGCAGTACTTC
NA	TRBV23-1	NA	TRBJ1-1	CASSQSAWNLNTEAFF	TGCGCCAGCAGTCAATCTGCTTGGAACTTGAACACTGAAGCTTTCTTT
TRBD1	TRBV25-1	once	TRBJ2-5	CASSDGTGEETQYF	TGTGCCAGCAGTGATGGGACAGGGGAAGAGACCCAGTACTTC
TRBD2	TRBV30	NA	TRBJ2-5	CAWSSGTSGAIGQYF	TGTGCCTGGAGTTCCGGGACTAGCGGGGCCATCGGCCAGTACTTC
NA	TRBV7-8	few	TRBJ1-5	CASSQQGDGAYQPQHF	TGTGCCAGCTCCCAACAGGGCGACGGGGCTTATCAGCCCCAGCATTTT
NA	TRBV11-2	NA	TRBJ2-3	CASSFRGPSTDTQYF	TGTGCCAGCAGCTTTCGGGGGCCCAGCACAGATACGCAGTATTTT
NA	TRBV11-2	NA	TRBJ1-2	CASRPGLNYGYTF	TGTGCCAGCAGACCCGGTCTTAACTATGGCTACACCTTC
NA	TRBV19	few	TRBJ2-7	CASSIGGGTEEQYF	TGTGCCAGTAGTATAGGAGGCGGGACGGAAGAGCAGTACTTC
TRBD1	TRBV27	few	TRBJ2-4	CASSSGGWGQGKHQYF	TGTGCCAGCAGTTCAGGGGGGTGGGGACAGGGAAAACATCAGTACTTC
NA	TRBV30	NA	TRBJ1-1	CAWMGNTEAFF	TGTGCCTGGATGGGGAACACTGAAGCTTTCTTT
NA	TRBV30	NA	TRBJ1-5	CAWSLDSYQPQHF	TGTGCCTGGAGTTTGGACAGTTATCAGCCCCAGCATTTT
NA	TRBV18	few	TRBJ2-1	CASSPVTYNEQFF	TGTGCCAGCTCCCCCGTCACCTACAATGAGCAGTTCTTC
NA	TRBV29-1	few	TRBJ1-3	CSVGGAGNTIYF	TGCAGCGTTGGAGGGGCTGGAAACACCATATATTTT
NA	TRBV30	NA	TRBJ1-5	CAWSKGRQNNQPQHF	TGTGCCTGGAGTAAGGGACGGCAAAACAATCAGCCCCAGCATTTT
TRBD2	TRBV6-6	few	TRBJ2-7	CASGGLAGDLAYEQYF	TGTGCCAGCGGGGGACTAGCGGGAGACTTAGCGTACGAGCAGTACTTC
NA	TRBV5-4	NA	TRBJ2-2	CASSSTGGSGELFF	TGTGCCAGCAGCTCGACCGGGGGATCCGGGGAGCTGTTTTTT
TRBD1	TRBV6-7	NA	TRBJ2-4	CASSPAGTGRQYF	TGTGCCAGCAGTCCCGCCGGGACAGGCCGCCAGTACTTC
NA	TRBV29-1	NA	TRBJ2-7	CSVPGLTTYEQYF	TGCAGCGTTCCGGGACTGACGACCTACGAGCAGTACTTC
NA	TRBV29-1	NA	TRBJ1-5	CSVRQGNQPQHF	TGCAGCGTCCGACAGGGCAATCAGCCCCAGCATTTT
NA	TRBV4-1	NA	TRBJ2-6	CASSQGDSQANVLTF	TGCGCCAGCAGCCAGGGGGATTCTCAGGCCAACGTCCTGACTTTC
NA	TRBV30	NA	TRBJ1-3	CAWSVQGLSGGNTIYF	TGTGCCTGGAGTGTACAAGGACTCTCGGGAGGAAACACCATATATTTT
NA	TRBV5-6	NA	TRBJ1-5	CASSFGQSDQPQHF	TGTGCCAGCAGCTTTGGCCAATCCGATCAGCCCCAGCATTTT
NA	TRBV7-3	NA	TRBJ2-7	CASSPGRERYEQYF	TGTGCCAGCAGCCCCGGCAGGGAACGCTACGAGCAGTACTTC
NA	TRBV6-6	NA	TRBJ1-5	CASTGLGSQPQHF	TGTGCCAGCACTGGGTTGGGGAGTCAGCCCCAGCATTTT
TRBD1	TRBV19	NA	TRBJ1-2	CASTLGQGATNYGYTF	TGTGCCAGTACCCTAGGACAGGGGGCAACGAACTATGGCTACACCTTC
TRBD1	TRBV6-5	once	TRBJ1-1	CASSSAGTGGGEAFF	TGTGCCAGCAGTTCTGCCGGGACAGGGGGTGGTGAAGCTTTCTTT
NA	TRBV15	NA	TRBJ2-3	CATSRQGGRNTQYF	TGTGCCACCAGCAGACAGGGTGGTAGGAATACGCAGTATTTT
NA	TRBV30	NA	TRBJ1-2	CAWSAGTSASDGYTF	TGTGCCTGGAGCGCCGGGACCTCCGCGTCGGATGGCTACACCTTC
TRBD1	TRBV9	few	TRBJ2-2	CASDRENTGELFF	TGTGCCAGCGACAGGGAGAACACCGGGGAGCTGTTTTTT
NA	TRBV29-1	few	TRBJ2-7	CSVVGTGSSYEQYF	TGCAGCGTGGTTGGGACGGGTAGCTCCTACGAGCAGTACTTC
NA	TRBV29-1	few	TRBJ1-1	CSVTVSTEAFF	TGCAGCGTGACAGTCAGTACTGAAGCTTTCTTT
NA	TRBV29-1	NA	TRBJ2-1	CSVRSQGPDNEQFF	TGCAGCGTTCGCTCACAGGGTCCGGACAATGAGCAGTTCTTC
TRBD2	TRBV5-1	NA	TRBJ2-1	CASSPTAGGSYNEQFF	TGCGCCAGCAGCCCCACTGCGGGGGGGAGCTACAATGAGCAGTTCTTC
TRBD1	TRBV25-1	NA	TRBJ2-7	CASSPHRQGWNEQYF	TGTGCCAGCAGTCCGCACCGACAGGGGTGGAACGAGCAGTACTTC
NA	TRBV5-1	NA	TRBJ2-2	CASSLARTNTGELFF	TGCGCCAGCAGCTTGGCACGGACAAACACCGGGGAGCTGTTTTTT
TRBD1	TRBV6-6	NA	TRBJ1-1	CASSYDRGNTEAFF	TGTGCCAGCAGTTACGACAGGGGGAACACTGAAGCTTTCTTT